The 16 T cell receptor beta chains below all came from one sample that was sequenced in a study of cytomegalovirus exposure and HLA in healthy donors. The PCR contained 60 Vbeta and 13 Jbeta primers. Data came from immunoSEQ multiplex PCR; TCRdb stores just in-frame clones and leaves some out. This sample carries around 130,000 clones, 80% of them seen once, and the ten largest clones take approximately 4%. Sequenced material: PBMCs. The receptors originated from a woman in her thirties or forties in good health and CMV-seronegative.

This clone was seen a handful of times. The CDR3 DNA reads TGTGCCAGCAGTTTTGGGGGGATGTCAGATACGCAGTATTTT. Its protein product is CASSFGGMSDTQYF. The gene calls are TRBV28 and TRBJ2-3, with D perhaps TRBD2 (6 bases). V gave up 3 bases and J gave up 4 bases, with 11 bases separating them. The CDR3 length is 14 residues. Germline loops: CDR1 MDHEN, CDR2 SYDVKM.

The chain is built from TRBV5-8 and TRBJ1-3; no firm D call. The ends were cut back, 2 bases at V and 0 bases at J, with 9 bases in the middle. CDR3 length: 15 residues. Germline lookup yields CDR1 SGHTS and CDR2 YDEGEE. The CDR3 reads CASSLTRGSGNTIYF. CDR3 nucleotides: TGTGCCAGCAGCTTAACCCGCGGCTCTGGAAACACCATATATTTT. Together with reference TRBV5-8 and TRBJ1-3, the CDR3 gives the full variable domain: EAGVTQSPTHLIKTRGQQATLRCSPISGHTSVYWYQQALGLGLQFLLWYDEGEERNRGNFPPRFSGRQFPNYSSELNVNALELEDSALYLCASSLTRGSGNTIYFGEGSWLTVV.

The rearrangement links TRBV6-5 to TRBJ1-2, with 7 bases fitting TRBD1. V lost 0 bases, J lost 4 bases, and 8 bases stayed unmatched. Germline CDR1 is MNHEY and CDR2 is SVGAGI. The CDR3 runs to 16 residues. The CDR3 DNA follows: TGTGCCAGCAGTTACTCGCAGACAGGGTTGGGCTATGGCTACACCTTC. Translating it yields CASSYSQTGLGYGYTF.

CDR3 sequence (DNA): TGTGCCAGCAGCTTGTCCCAGGGGAACACTGAAGCTTTCTTT. This gives the protein CASSLSQGNTEAFF. The J gene is TRBJ1-1, the V gene TRBV5-8; maybe TRBD1 (5 bases). Per germline, CDR1 SGHTS and CDR2 YDEGEE. Trimming pared 1 base from V and 1 base from J, leaving 8 bases between. The CDR3 is 14 residues long.

The chain has TRBV6-5 and TRBJ2-1; 7 nucleotides align to TRBD2. This CDR3 has 12 residues. Germline assignment: CDR1 MNHEY and CDR2 SVGAGI. After removal of 8 bases from V and 4 bases from J, the junction contained 2 bases not matched to a gene. As DNA, the CDR3 is TGTGCCAGCCGGGGGGAATACAATGAGCAGTTCTTC. This translates into CASRGEYNEQFF.

The V gene is TRBV19, the J gene TRBJ1-1; TRBD1 is a possible D gene (5 bases). This CDR3 has 13 residues. With 7 bases removed from V and 4 bases from J, the gap between germline ends came to 13 bases. The germline gives CDR1 LNHDA, CDR2 SQIVND (reference sequence). CDR3: CASTPDKATEAFF. CDR3 sequence (DNA): TGTGCCAGTACCCCGGACAAAGCCACTGAAGCTTTCTTT.

This chain connects TRBV11-2 to TRBJ2-3; 8 bases fit TRBD1. The CDR3 runs to 15 residues. Per the germline V gene, CDR1 is SGHAT and CDR2 is FQNNGV. Germline trimming cut 3 bases from V and 5 bases from J; bases unmatched to any gene: 7. The CDR3 bases are TGTGCCAGCAGCTTCTCGGACAGGGTAGGAGATACGCAGTATTTT. Translating it yields CASSFSDRVGDTQYF.

The chain employs TRBV19 and TRBJ1-6; a weak D match, TRBD1 (5 bases). The V end lost 4 bases, the J end lost 7 bases, and 11 bases lay between the germline ends. The length of the CDR3 is 14 residues. CDR1 LNHDA and CDR2 SQIVND come from the germline V gene (reference sequence). The CDR3 spells CASSTQGTNSPLHF. In DNA form, the CDR3 reads TGTGCCAGTAGTACCCAGGGTACCAATTCACCCCTCCACTTT.

The chain couples TRBV5-6 to TRBJ2-1, with a weak D call TRBD1 (6 bases). Germline V gene data show CDR1 as SGHDT and CDR2 as YYEEEE. This CDR3 is built from 17 residues. Trimming took 3 bases from V and 0 from J, leaving 16 bases between them. The CDR3 coding sequence is TGTGCCAGCAGCTCGGGGCCAGGGGTGGGCTCCTACAATGAGCAGTTCTTC. Its translation: CASSSGPGVGSYNEQFF.

V gene TRBV27 combines with J gene TRBJ2-2; 10 bases align to TRBD2. Germline CDR1 and CDR2: MNHEY and SMNVEV (reference sequence). The V segment lost 3 bases and the J segment 5 bases; nucleotides outside the gene matches: 6. The CDR3 extends over 16 amino acids. For the CDR3, the DNA is TGTGCCAGCAGTTTCCAAGCGGGAGGGGGGACCGGGGAGCTGTTTTTT. It translates to CASSFQAGGGTGELFF.

Comment on this clone: A read error is likely here: a far larger clone is one base away. This chain joins TRBV5-6 and TRBJ2-7; tentatively, D is TRBD1 (6 bases). CDR1 SGHDT and CDR2 YYEEEE come from the germline V gene. CDR3 length: 13 residues. CDR3 DNA sequence: TGTGCCAGCCGCTTGGCTGGGGGCGACGAGCAGTACTTC. Translation: CASRLAGGDEQYF.

This sequence joins TRBV5-6 and TRBJ1-1; D perhaps matches TRBD1 (6 bases). This CDR3 is 15 amino acids long. V gave up 5 bases and J gave up 2 bases, with 16 bases separating them. Germline V lookup: CDR1 SGHDT, CDR2 YYEEEE. CDR3 nucleotides: TGTGCCAGCAGTCCCCAGAGGGGGTTTAACACTGAAGCTTTCTTT. Translated: CASSPQRGFNTEAFF.

The chain recombines TRBV29-1 with TRBJ1-5; TRBD1 aligns across 7 bases. The trim removed 2 bases at V and 9 bases at J, leaving 13 bases unmatched. Germline V gene data show CDR1 as SQVTM and CDR2 as ANQGSEA. The CDR3 spans 15 residues. CDR3 protein: CSVEQAGRTGRPQHF. CDR3 DNA: TGCAGCGTTGAACAAGCCGGTAGGACAGGCCGGCCCCAGCATTTT.

This rearrangement joins TRBV6-6 to TRBJ1-1; 8 nucleotides agree with TRBD1. Germline CDR1 and CDR2: MNHNY and SVGAGI (reference sequence). V lost 2 bases and J lost 1; bases outside the gene matches: 6. The CDR3 length is 16 residues. The CDR3 region is CASSYRTGFENTEAFF. For the CDR3, the DNA is TGTGCCAGCAGTTACCGGACAGGGTTCGAGAACACTGAAGCTTTCTTT.

This clone was seen just once. The rearrangement uses TRBV5-6 and TRBJ1-1; perhaps TRBD1 as D (6 bases). The CDR3 extends over 17 amino acids. Trimming removed 5 bases from V and 6 bases from J, with 26 bases in between. Germline V gives CDR1 SGHDT, CDR2 YYEEEE. The CDR3 nucleotides are TGTGCCAGCAGGGCCAAGAAGGCGGGGGCGGGGGGGGCTGAAGCTTTCTTT. It yields the protein CASRAKKAGAGGAEAFF.

This clone was recorded a few times. The chain couples TRBV5-6 to TRBJ1-1; D possibly corresponds to TRBD1 (6 bases). Germline-derived CDR1 and CDR2 are SGHDT and YYEEEE. The CDR3 sequence is 13 residues long. The germline V and J ends were trimmed by 3 bases and 0 bases, with 6 bases remaining between them. The CDR3 DNA is TGTGCCAGCAGCTACAGGGTGAACACTGAAGCTTTCTTT. Translating it yields CASSYRVNTEAFF.